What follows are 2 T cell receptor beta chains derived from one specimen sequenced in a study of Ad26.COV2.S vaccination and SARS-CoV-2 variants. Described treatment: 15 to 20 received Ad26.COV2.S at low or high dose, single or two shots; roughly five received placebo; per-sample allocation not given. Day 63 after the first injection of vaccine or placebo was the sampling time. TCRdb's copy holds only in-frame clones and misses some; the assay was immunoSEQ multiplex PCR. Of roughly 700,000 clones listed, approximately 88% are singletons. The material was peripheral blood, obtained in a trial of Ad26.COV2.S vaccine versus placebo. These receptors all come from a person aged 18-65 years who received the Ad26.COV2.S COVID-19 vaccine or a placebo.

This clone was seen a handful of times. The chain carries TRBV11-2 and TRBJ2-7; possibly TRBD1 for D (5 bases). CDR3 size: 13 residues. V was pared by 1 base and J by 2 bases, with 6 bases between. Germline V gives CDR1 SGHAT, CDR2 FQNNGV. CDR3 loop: CASSLGTTYEQYF. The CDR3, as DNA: TGTGCCAGCAGCTTAGGGACAACCTACGAGCAGTACTTC. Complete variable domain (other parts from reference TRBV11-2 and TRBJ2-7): EAGVAQSPRYKIIEKRQSVAFWCNPISGHATLYWYQQILGQGPKLLIQFQNNGVVDDSQLPKDRFSAERLKGVDSTLKIQPAKLEDSAVYLCASSLGTTYEQYFGPGTRLTVT.

The CDR3 reads CASSLRAEQFF. For the CDR3, the DNA is TGTGCCAGCAGTTTAAGGGCTGAGCAGTTCTTC. This chain connects TRBV12-3 or TRBV12-4 to TRBJ2-1; D remains ambiguous. Trimming took 2 bases from V and 9 from J, leaving 5 bases between them. This CDR3 region has 11 residues.